The clone carrying this TCR beta chain has at least ten counts. The sample originates from a study of identical twins. The germline V gene has CDR1 SQVTM and CDR2 ANQGSEA. Trimming took 4 bases from V and 0 from J, leaving 10 bases between them. The CDR3 consists of 13 residues. Template switching introduced a universal primer site, and the cDNA bore unique molecular identifiers. In TCRdb, the 5' RACE reads were re-called with MiXCR into one record per CDR3 protein. The data contain 550,000 to 800,000 distinct CDR3 sequences, just over 7% of them singletons. The same sample was also studied in work on yellow fever vaccine responses in identical twins.

This receptor was identified in a woman aged 18-35 years in good health. V is TRBV29-1 and J is TRBJ2-7, with D possibly matching TRBD1 (5 bases). Material: PBMCs. The CDR3 region is CSVGGTLSYEQYF. DNA for the CDR3: TGCAGCGTTGGGGGCACCCTCTCCTACGAGCAGTACTTC.